Each of the 26 T cell receptor beta chains below was sequenced from the same sample in a study of blood T cell repertoires in COVID-19. Some clones are missing from TCRdb's copy, which holds only in-frame ones; the method was immunoSEQ multiplex PCR. The data contain some 250,000 clones, roughly nine tenths of them seen just once; the ten biggest clones take up approximately 7.6%. Sequencing input: peripheral blood. These receptors all come from a man between 60 and 75 years old who had recovered from COVID-19.

V usage is TRBV2 and J usage is TRBJ1-6; D not resolved. Trimming removed 5 bases at V and 7 bases at J, with 12 bases between. The CDR3 runs to 14 residues. The germline V gene has CDR1 SNHLY and CDR2 FYNNEI. The CDR3 coding sequence is TGTGCCAGCAGTACTTGGACTGTGAATTCACCCCTCCACTTT. This gives the protein CASSTWTVNSPLHF.

This sequence joins TRBV11-2 and TRBJ2-5; 8 positions agree with TRBD2. This CDR3 spans 16 amino acids. Germline lookup yields CDR1 SGHAT and CDR2 FQNNGV. J lost 3 bases, V lost 5 bases, and 11 bases had no gene match. The CDR3 region is CASSPYFAGGEETQYF. The CDR3 DNA follows: TGTGCCAGCAGCCCGTACTTTGCGGGGGGAGAAGAGACCCAGTACTTC.

The chain couples TRBV18 to TRBJ1-2; D may be TRBD1 (6 bases). This CDR3 is built from 14 residues. The ends were cut back, 3 bases at V and 8 bases at J, with 16 bases in the middle. Germline CDR1 reads KGHSH; CDR2 reads LQKENI. CDR3: CASSPASRGEGYTF. CDR3 nucleotides: TGTGCCAGCTCACCGGCGTCCAGGGGAGAGGGCTACACCTTC.

This clone came up a few times. The chain is built from TRBV9 and TRBJ1-3; 9 nucleotides line up with TRBD1. The CDR3 extends over 21 amino acids. J gave up 0 bases and V 4 bases, and 20 bases lay outside the gene matches. Germline CDR1 and CDR2: SGDLS and YYNGEE. CDR3 in amino acids: CASSPPMGTGTLYGSGNTIYF. The DNA of the CDR3 is TGTGCCAGCAGCCCCCCGATGGGGACAGGGACCCTTTATGGCTCTGGAAACACCATATATTTT.

V is TRBV19 and J is TRBJ2-1; tentatively, D is TRBD1 (6 bases). Germline CDR1 reads LNHDA; CDR2 reads SQIVND (reference sequence). The CDR3 runs to 17 residues. V lost 3 bases and J lost 0, with 15 bases in between. As DNA, the CDR3 is TGTGCCAGTAGTATCGCGGTGGGGGCCAGCTCCTACAATGAGCAGTTCTTC. It translates to CASSIAVGASSYNEQFF.

The rearrangement links TRBV2 to TRBJ2-5; D is perhaps TRBD1 (5 bases). This CDR3 is 13 amino acids long. Germline lookup yields CDR1 SNHLY and CDR2 FYNNEI. The V end lost 3 bases, the J end lost 5 bases, and 10 bases lay between the germline ends. CDR3 DNA sequence: TGTGCCAGCAGTGAGGGTAACAGGGAGACCCAGTACTTC. Its translation: CASSEGNRETQYF. Complete variable domain (other parts from reference TRBV2 and TRBJ2-5): EPEVTQTPSHQVTQMGQEVILRCVPISNHLYFYWYRQILGQKVEFLVSFYNNEISEKSEIFDDQFSVERPDGSNFTLKIRSTKLEDSAMYFCASSEGNRETQYFGPGTRLLVL.

This clone occurred once. The V gene is TRBV6-5, the J gene TRBJ1-3; D is unclear. The CDR3 has 16 residues. The germline CDR1 and CDR2 sequences are MNHEY and SVGAGI. With 2 bases removed from V and 0 bases from J, the gap between germline ends came to 11 bases. This CDR3 reads CASSYLGPSSGNTIYF. The CDR3 coding sequence is TGTGCCAGCAGTTACCTGGGCCCGAGCTCTGGAAACACCATATATTTT.

V and J are TRBV9 and TRBJ1-2; no reliable D call. CDR3 length: 12 residues. CDR1 and CDR2 (germline): SGDLS, YYNGEE. V was clipped by 4 bases and J by 4 bases, with 8 bases between them. The CDR3 region has the DNA TGTGCCAGCAGCAAGCGGACCTATGGCTACACCTTC. Protein sequence: CASSKRTYGYTF.

The chain carries TRBV3-1 (or the pseudogene TRBV3-2) and TRBJ2-2; D may be TRBD1 (6 bases). The CDR3 runs 16 residues. Trimming cost V 3 bases and J 0 bases, with 11 bases left between them. Germline values: CDR1 LGHDT, CDR2 YNNKEL (reference sequence). Here the CDR3 reads CASSHLDRTNTGELFF. DNA of the CDR3: TGTGCCAGCAGCCATTTGGACAGAACGAACACCGGGGAGCTGTTTTTT.

The chain uses TRBV10-3 and TRBJ2-5; weak D call: TRBD1 (5 bases). This CDR3 spans 14 amino acids. V was pared by 6 bases and J by 1 base, with 12 bases between. Looked up from germline, CDR1 is ENHRY and CDR2 is SYGVKD. This CDR3 reads CAIRNTGPQETQYF. The CDR3 DNA is TGTGCCATCAGGAACACAGGCCCCCAAGAGACCCAGTACTTC.

The rearrangement links TRBV2 to TRBJ1-2; D perhaps matches TRBD1 (6 bases). The V end was cut by 6 bases, the J end by 8 bases, with 13 bases between. The CDR3 totals 12 residues. CDR1 and CDR2 from the germline V gene are SNHLY and FYNNEI. The CDR3 nucleotides read TGTGCCAGCAGGGCAGGAAGGGGGGGCTACACCTTC. Its translation: CASRAGRGGYTF.

This clone was counted a few times. The chain employs TRBV27 and TRBJ1-6; no clear D gene. The CDR3 has 16 amino acids. The germline CDR1 and CDR2 sequences are MNHEY and SMNVEV (reference sequence). The V end lost 1 base, the J end lost 10 bases, and 17 bases lay between the germline ends. CDR3 DNA sequence: TGTGCCAGCAGTTTATTCCGCGGAGGCGGTTCCTCACCCCTCCACTTT. This codes for CASSLFRGGGSSPLHF.

J is TRBJ2-5 and V is TRBV19; D possibly corresponds to TRBD1 (7 bases). Trimming took 7 bases from V and 4 from J, leaving 10 bases between them. Germline values: CDR1 LNHDA, CDR2 SQIVND (reference sequence). This CDR3 has 12 residues. CDR3 DNA sequence: TGTGCCAGTAACCAGGGGGGAGAGACCCAGTACTTC. It translates to CASNQGGETQYF. Full variable domain (remainder filled in from reference TRBV19 and TRBJ2-5): DGGITQSPKYLFRKEGQNVTLSCEQNLNHDAMYWYRQDPGQGLRLIYYSQIVNDFQKGDIAEGYSVSREKKESFPLTVTSAQKNPTAFYLCASNQGGETQYFGPGTRLLVL.

The V gene is TRBV3-1 (or the pseudogene TRBV3-2), the J gene TRBJ1-2; TRBD1 matches at 10 bases. The CDR3 has 15 residues. J lost 5 bases, V lost 2 bases, and 5 bases had no gene match. The germline gives CDR1 LGHDT, CDR2 YNNKEL (reference sequence). In DNA form, the CDR3 reads TGTGCCAGCAGCCAATGGACAGGGGGGTTTTATGGCTACACCTTC. This encodes CASSQWTGGFYGYTF.

The V gene is TRBV7-2, the J gene TRBJ2-3; 13 positions match TRBD2. Losses at the gene ends were 5 bases for V and 4 bases for J; bases not matched to a gene: 6. Germline V gene sequence: CDR1 SGHTA, CDR2 FQGNSA. The CDR3 runs 16 residues. In nucleotides, the CDR3 is TGTGCCAGCAGCACCCGACTAGCGGGGGGATCAGATACGCAGTATTTT. Its protein is CASSTRLAGGSDTQYF.

The J gene is TRBJ1-2, the V gene TRBV5-1; 7 nucleotides match TRBD1. The V segment lost 3 bases and the J segment 1 base; nucleotides outside the gene matches: 6. The germline gives CDR1 SGHRS, CDR2 YFSETQ. This CDR3 is 15 amino acids long. The CDR3, as DNA: TGCGCCAGCAGCTATACAGGGGCCGTTAACTATGGCTACACCTTC. This encodes CASSYTGAVNYGYTF.

V and J are TRBV6-1 and TRBJ1-2; D is uncertain. CDR1 and CDR2 from the germline V gene are MNHNS and SASEGT. This CDR3 spans 14 amino acids. With 3 bases removed from V and 3 bases from J, the gap between germline ends came to 11 bases. CDR3: CASSDSQAYYGYTF. The CDR3 DNA reads as TGTGCCAGCAGTGATAGTCAGGCCTACTATGGCTACACCTTC.

The J gene is TRBJ1-1, the V gene TRBV19; TRBD1 might be the D (5 bases). Trimming left V 5 bases short and J 0 bases short, with 10 bases between. Germline CDR1 is LNHDA and CDR2 is SQIVND (reference sequence). The CDR3 contains 14 residues. This chain's CDR3 is CASSDDSMNTEAFF. The DNA of the CDR3 is TGTGCCAGTAGTGATGACAGCATGAACACTGAAGCTTTCTTT.

The chain combines TRBV11-2 with TRBJ2-7; D possibly corresponds to TRBD2 (8 bases). This CDR3 region has 16 residues. Trimming took 4 bases from V and 3 from J, leaving 19 bases between them. Germline V CDR1 and CDR2: SGHAT, FQNNGV. The CDR3, as DNA: TGTGCCAGCAGCTCACACAGGGGCGGGGGGTACTACGAGCAGTACTTC. This gives the protein CASSSHRGGGYYEQYF.

This chain connects TRBV19 to TRBJ1-2, with D perhaps TRBD1 (6 bases). The CDR3 runs to 15 residues. Per the germline V gene, CDR1 is LNHDA and CDR2 is SQIVND (reference sequence). The V gene lost 1 base and the J gene lost 9 bases, with 18 bases spanning the gap. CDR3 nucleotides: TGTGCCAGTAGTATAGCGAGGGGGTGGAGTCCAAGCTACACCTTC. This sequence encodes CASSIARGWSPSYTF.

This chain joins TRBV6-5 and TRBJ2-7, with a tentative D call TRBD1 (8 bases). Per the germline V gene, CDR1 is MNHEY and CDR2 is SVGAGI. The CDR3 consists of 14 residues. The V end was cut by 6 bases, the J end by 6 bases, with 18 bases between. CDR3 loop: CASRINRGGVEQYF. The DNA of the CDR3 is TGTGCCAGCAGGATTAACAGGGGGGGGGTCGAGCAGTACTTC.

The table lists this clone with a count of one. The rearrangement joins TRBV6-5 to TRBJ1-1, with 9 bases lining up with TRBD1. V shed 0 bases and J 8 bases; nucleotides not matched to a gene: 10. The germline gives CDR1 MNHEY, CDR2 SVGAGI. The CDR3 contains 16 residues. The CDR3 DNA reads TGTGCCAGCAGTTACTCTATCGGACAGGGGCAGGGGGAAGCTTTCTTT. Protein product: CASSYSIGQGQGEAFF.

The chain combines TRBV5-1 with TRBJ1-1; D gene ambiguous. Germline V gene data show CDR1 as SGHRS and CDR2 as YFSETQ. The CDR3 has 12 residues. V was pared by 4 bases and J by 4 bases, with 8 bases between. Here the CDR3 DNA reads TGCGCCAGCAGCCGAACCGGCACTGAAGCTTTCTTT. Amino acids: CASSRTGTEAFF.

Comment on this clone: Its ends do not fully match the called genes, so a read error is possible. The V call is TRBV6-1, the J call TRBJ2-1; no definite D call. In germline, CDR1 is MNHNS, CDR2 SASEGT. The CDR3 contains 11 residues. DNA of the CDR3: TGTGCCAGCAGTTCCTTCAATGAGCAGTTCTTC. It encodes CASSSFNEQFF.

J is TRBJ2-3 and V is TRBV5-1; 9 bases match TRBD2. The CDR3 covers 16 residues. V dropped 3 bases and J dropped 3; count of bases not matched to a gene: 8. Germline-derived CDR1 and CDR2 are SGHRS and YFSETQ. The chain's CDR3 is CASSYGGLAGTDTQYF. The DNA of the CDR3 is TGCGCCAGCAGCTACGGGGGTCTAGCGGGGACAGATACGCAGTATTTT.

The genes are TRBV3-1 (or the pseudogene TRBV3-2) and TRBJ2-7, with 12 nucleotides matching TRBD1. CDR1 and CDR2 (germline): LGHDT, YNNKEL (reference sequence). This CDR3 is 16 amino acids long. V shed 1 base and J 2 bases; nucleotides not matched to a gene: 3. The CDR3 DNA is TGTGCCAGCAGCCAAGCGGGACAGGGGGCAACCTACGAGCAGTACTTC. It specifies CASSQAGQGATYEQYF.